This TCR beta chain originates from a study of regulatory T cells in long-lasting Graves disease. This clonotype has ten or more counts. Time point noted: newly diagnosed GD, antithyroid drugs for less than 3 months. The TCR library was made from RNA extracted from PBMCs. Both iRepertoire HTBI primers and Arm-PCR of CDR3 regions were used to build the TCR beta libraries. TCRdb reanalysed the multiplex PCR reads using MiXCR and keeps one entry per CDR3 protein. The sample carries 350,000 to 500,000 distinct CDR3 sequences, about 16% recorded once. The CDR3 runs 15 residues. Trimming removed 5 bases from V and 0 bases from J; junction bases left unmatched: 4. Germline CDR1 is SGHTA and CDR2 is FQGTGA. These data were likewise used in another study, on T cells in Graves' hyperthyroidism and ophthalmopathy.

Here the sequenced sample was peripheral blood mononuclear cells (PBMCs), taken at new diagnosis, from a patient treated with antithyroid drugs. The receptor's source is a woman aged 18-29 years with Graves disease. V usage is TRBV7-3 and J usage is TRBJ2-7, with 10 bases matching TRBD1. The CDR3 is CASSAGTGASYEQYF. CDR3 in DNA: TGTGCCAGCAGCGCCGGGACAGGGGCCTCCTACGAGCAGTACTTC. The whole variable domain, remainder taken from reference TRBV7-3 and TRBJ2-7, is GAGVSQTPSNKVTEKGKYVELRCDPISGHTALYWYRQSLGQGPEFLIYFQGTGAADDSGLPNDRFFAVRPEGSVSTLKIQRTERGDSAVYLCASSAGTGASYEQYFGPGTRLTVT.